These 5 T cell receptor beta chains were sequenced from one sample in a study of radiation and T cells in renal cell carcinoma. Only in-frame clones appear in the TCRdb table, and some are missing; sequencing was by immunoSEQ multiplex PCR. The sample consists of approximately 5,700 clones, about two thirds of them appearing once. Treatment given: treatment-naive control, cytoreductive nephrectomy. The specimen comprised tumor tissue, sampled from a patient whose treatment was nephrectomy without radiotherapy. Receptors were obtained from a human donor with renal cell carcinoma.

This sequence joins TRBV6-4 and TRBJ2-7, with 7 bases fitting TRBD1. Trimming took 6 bases from V and 3 from J; bases not matched to a gene: 2. The CDR3 runs to 12 residues. Germline loops: CDR1 MRHNA, CDR2 SNTAGT. The CDR3: CASRGDSYEQYF. The CDR3 nucleotides are TGTGCCAGCAGGGGGGACAGCTACGAGCAGTACTTC.

The rearrangement links TRBV11-2 to TRBJ1-6; D perhaps matches TRBD1 (5 bases). The V end lost 6 bases, the J end lost 9 bases, and 12 bases lay between the germline ends. The CDR3 extends over 13 amino acids. Germline V gene sequence: CDR1 SGHAT, CDR2 FQNNGV. The CDR3, as DNA: TGTGCCAGCAGTCCAGGGTGGGGTTCACCCCTCCACTTT. Translated, it gives CASSPGWGSPLHF.

The V and J genes are TRBV9 and TRBJ2-3, with TRBD2 identical over 11 bases. There are 16 residues in the CDR3. The germline gives CDR1 SGDLS, CDR2 YYNGEE. Trimming removed 0 bases from V and 4 bases from J; junction bases left unmatched: 4. CDR3 coding DNA: TGTGCCAGCAGCGTAGGCCTAGCGGGAGGTGCAGATACGCAGTATTTT. It specifies CASSVGLAGGADTQYF. Variable domain in full (rest from reference TRBV9 and TRBJ2-3): DSGVTQTPKHLITATGQRVTLRCSPRSGDLSVYWYQQSLDQGLQFLIQYYNGEERAKGNILERFSAQQFPDLHSELNLSSLELGDSALYFCASSVGLAGGADTQYFGPGTRLTVL.

J is TRBJ1-4 and V is TRBV27; D might be TRBD1 (6 bases). Trimming took off 6 bases at V and 2 bases at J, with 10 bases between the two ends. There are 14 residues in the CDR3. Germline V gene sequence: CDR1 MNHEY, CDR2 SMNVEV (reference sequence). CDR3 nucleotide sequence: TGTGCCAGCAGGAGTACAGGGACTAATGAAAAACTGTTTTTT. As protein: CASRSTGTNEKLFF.

V is TRBV18 and J is TRBJ2-5; no firm D call. Germline V gene sequence: CDR1 KGHSH, CDR2 LQKENI. CDR3 length: 12 residues. V was shortened by 0 bases and J by 3 bases, with 2 bases between the two germline ends. In DNA form, the CDR3 reads TGTGCCAGCTCACCACCGGAAGAGACCCAGTACTTC. Protein sequence: CASSPPEETQYF.